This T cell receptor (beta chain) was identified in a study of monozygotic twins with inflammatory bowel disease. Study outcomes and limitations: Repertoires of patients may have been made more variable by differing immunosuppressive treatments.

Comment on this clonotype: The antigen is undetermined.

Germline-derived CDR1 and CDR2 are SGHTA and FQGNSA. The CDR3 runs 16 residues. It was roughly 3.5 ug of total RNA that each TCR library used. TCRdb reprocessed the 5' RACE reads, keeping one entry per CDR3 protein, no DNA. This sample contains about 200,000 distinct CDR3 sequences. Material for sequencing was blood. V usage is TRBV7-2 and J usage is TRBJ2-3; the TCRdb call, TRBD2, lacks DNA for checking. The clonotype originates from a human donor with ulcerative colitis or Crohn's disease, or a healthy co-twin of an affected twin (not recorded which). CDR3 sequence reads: CASSLGSSQYTDTQYF.